Given below is one T cell receptor beta chain in context. What it binds is not known. This CDR3 has 15 amino acids. The V gene end was trimmed by 3 bases and the J gene end by 7 bases; junction bases not matched to a gene: 5. Unique molecular identifiers featured in each of the TCR beta cDNA libraries. The T cell input of about 0.85 to 10 million gave approximately 500,000 cDNA molecules. MiXCR, run by TCRdb on the PCR reads, gives a single entry per CDR3 protein. The table lists about 770,000 distinct CDR3 sequences, more than 45% of them singletons. The data stem from a study of post-analysis software for immune sequencing data. Whole-study context: Relapsing-remitting, secondary progressive and progressive-relapsing forms of multiple sclerosis all featured among disease courses. General study points: Comparison with controls showed significantly lower normalized Chao1 diversity in multiple sclerosis patients. Compared with controls, patients had more of five TRBV segments, including TRBV5-6, TRBV5-1 and TRBV20-1. Batch-matched samples strongly co-clustered by F measure.

Sequenced: blood. This receptor was obtained from a girl under 18 with multiple sclerosis. J is TRBJ2-1 and V is TRBV12-3 or TRBV12-4, with 11 bases aligning to TRBD2. As DNA, the CDR3 is TGTGCCAGCAGTTTCACTAGCGGGAGTAGGAATGAGCAGTTCTTC. This translates into CASSFTSGSRNEQFF.